This TCR beta chain came from a study of identical twins. Findings and limits, study-wide: For out-of-frame beta sequences, excess twin sharing was weaker. Abundant beta clonotypes from cord blood bore fewer insertions; memory repertoires lacked this pattern. Sequences that were out-of-frame, alpha and twin-shared displayed an excess of low generation probability.

Healthy Caucasians provided all donations. TCRdb reprocessed the 5' RACE reads with MiXCR, giving one entry per CDR3 protein. The sample consists of under 900,000 distinct CDR3 sequences, more than 9% of them appearing once. There are many counts of this clonotype. The antigen is unknown. The CDR3 runs to 13 residues. Per germline, CDR1 MNHNS and CDR2 SASEGT. V shed 8 bases and J shed 4 bases, with 14 bases lying between them. The sample was also reused in another study, on yellow fever vaccine responses in identical twins.

The sample taken for sequencing was PBMCs. This rearrangement joins TRBV6-1 to TRBJ1-1, with D perhaps matching TRBD1 (5 bases). The TCR comes from a woman aged 18-29 years in good health. CDR3 in amino acids: CASSLGVRTEAFF. The CDR3 nucleotides read TGTGCCAGCTCACTAGGGGTTCGCACTGAAGCTTTCTTT.